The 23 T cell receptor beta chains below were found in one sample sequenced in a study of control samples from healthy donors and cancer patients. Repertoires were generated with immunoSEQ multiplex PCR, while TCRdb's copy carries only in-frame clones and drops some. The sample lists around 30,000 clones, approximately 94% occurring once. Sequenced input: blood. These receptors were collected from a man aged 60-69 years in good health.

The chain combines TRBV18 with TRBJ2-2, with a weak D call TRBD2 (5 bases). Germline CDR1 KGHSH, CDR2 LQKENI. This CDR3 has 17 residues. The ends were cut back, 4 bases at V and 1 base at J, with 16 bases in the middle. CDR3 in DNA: TGTGCCAGCTCACTTTCAGTTTACGAGGGGAACACCGGGGAGCTGTTTTTT. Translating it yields CASSLSVYEGNTGELFF.

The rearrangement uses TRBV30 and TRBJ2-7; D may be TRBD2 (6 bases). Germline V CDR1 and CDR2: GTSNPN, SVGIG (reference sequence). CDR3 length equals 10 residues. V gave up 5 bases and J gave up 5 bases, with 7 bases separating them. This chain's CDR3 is CAWGGNEQYF. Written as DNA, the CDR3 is TGTGCCTGGGGGGGGAACGAGCAGTACTTC. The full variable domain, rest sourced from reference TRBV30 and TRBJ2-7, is SQTIHQWPATLVQPVGSPLSLECTVEGTSNPNLYWYRQAAGRGLQLLFYSVGIGQISSEVPQNLSASRPQDRQFILSSKKLLLSDSGFYLCAWGGNEQYFGPGTRLTVT.

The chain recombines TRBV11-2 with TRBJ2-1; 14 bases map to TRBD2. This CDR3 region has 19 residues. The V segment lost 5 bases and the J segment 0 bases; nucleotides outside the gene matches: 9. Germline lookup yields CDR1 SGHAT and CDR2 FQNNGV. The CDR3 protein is CASSPRLAGGRSSYNEQFF. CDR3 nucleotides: TGTGCCAGCAGCCCCAGACTAGCGGGGGGGCGAAGCTCCTACAATGAGCAGTTCTTC.

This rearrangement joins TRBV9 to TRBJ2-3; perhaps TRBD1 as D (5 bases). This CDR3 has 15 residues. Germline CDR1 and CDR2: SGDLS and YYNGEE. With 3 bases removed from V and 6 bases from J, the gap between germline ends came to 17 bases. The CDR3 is CASSAQTPGSDTQYF. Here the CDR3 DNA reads TGTGCCAGCAGCGCCCAAACTCCAGGGTCGGATACGCAGTATTTT.

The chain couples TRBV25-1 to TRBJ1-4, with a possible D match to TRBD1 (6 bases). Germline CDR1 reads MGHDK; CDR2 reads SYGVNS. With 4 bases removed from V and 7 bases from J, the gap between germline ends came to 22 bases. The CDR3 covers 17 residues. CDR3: CASSAPGQSAMREKLFF. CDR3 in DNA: TGTGCCAGCAGTGCCCCCGGACAGTCCGCTATGCGTGAAAAACTGTTTTTT. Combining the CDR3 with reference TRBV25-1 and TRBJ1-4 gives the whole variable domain EADIYQTPRYLVIGTGKKITLECSQTMGHDKMYWYQQDPGMELHLIHYSYGVNSTEKGDLSSESTVSRIRTEHFPLTLESARPSHTSQYLCASSAPGQSAMREKLFFGSGTQLSVL.

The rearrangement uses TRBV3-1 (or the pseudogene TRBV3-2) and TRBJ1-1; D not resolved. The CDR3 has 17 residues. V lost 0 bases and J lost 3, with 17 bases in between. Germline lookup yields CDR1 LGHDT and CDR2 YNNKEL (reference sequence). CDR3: CASSQEQAFYAHTEAFF. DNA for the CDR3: TGTGCCAGCAGCCAAGAACAAGCATTTTACGCTCACACTGAAGCTTTCTTT.

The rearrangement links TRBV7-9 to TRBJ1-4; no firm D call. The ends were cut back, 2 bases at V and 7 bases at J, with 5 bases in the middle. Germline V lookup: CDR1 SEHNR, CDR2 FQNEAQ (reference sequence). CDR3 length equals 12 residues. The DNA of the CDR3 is TGTGCCAGCAGCTTAACGGGTGAAAAACTGTTTTTT. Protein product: CASSLTGEKLFF.

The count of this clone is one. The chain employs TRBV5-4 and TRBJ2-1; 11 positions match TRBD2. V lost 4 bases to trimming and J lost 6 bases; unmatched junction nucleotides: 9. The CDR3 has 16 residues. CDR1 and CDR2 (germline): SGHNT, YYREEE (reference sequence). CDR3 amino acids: CASSPTVGTSGNEQFF. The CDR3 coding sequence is TGTGCCAGCAGCCCGACGGTCGGGACTAGCGGCAATGAGCAGTTCTTC.

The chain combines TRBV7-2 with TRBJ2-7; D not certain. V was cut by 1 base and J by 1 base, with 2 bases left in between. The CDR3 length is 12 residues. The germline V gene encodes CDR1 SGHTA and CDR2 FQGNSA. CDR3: CASSLVSYEQYF. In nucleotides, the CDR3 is TGTGCCAGCAGCTTAGTATCCTACGAGCAGTACTTC.

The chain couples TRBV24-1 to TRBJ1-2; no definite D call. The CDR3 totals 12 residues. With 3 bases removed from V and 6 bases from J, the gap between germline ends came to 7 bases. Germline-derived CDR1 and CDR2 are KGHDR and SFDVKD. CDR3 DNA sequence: TGTGCCACCAGTGATGAGATCGATGGCTACACCTTC. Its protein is CATSDEIDGYTF.

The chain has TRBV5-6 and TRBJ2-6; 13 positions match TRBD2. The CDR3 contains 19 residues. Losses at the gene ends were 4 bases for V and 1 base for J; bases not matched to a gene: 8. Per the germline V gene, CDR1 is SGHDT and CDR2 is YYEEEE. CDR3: CASSRTSGRASSGANVLTF. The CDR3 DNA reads TGTGCCAGCAGCCGGACTAGCGGGAGAGCCTCGTCTGGGGCCAACGTCCTGACTTTC.

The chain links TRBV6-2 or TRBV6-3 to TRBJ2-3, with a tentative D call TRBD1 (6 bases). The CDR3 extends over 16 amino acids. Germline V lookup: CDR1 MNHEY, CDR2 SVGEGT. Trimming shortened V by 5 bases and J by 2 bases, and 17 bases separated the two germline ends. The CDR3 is CASSLTGPLSTDTQYF. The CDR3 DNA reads TGTGCCAGCAGTCTTACAGGGCCCCTCTCCACAGATACGCAGTATTTT.

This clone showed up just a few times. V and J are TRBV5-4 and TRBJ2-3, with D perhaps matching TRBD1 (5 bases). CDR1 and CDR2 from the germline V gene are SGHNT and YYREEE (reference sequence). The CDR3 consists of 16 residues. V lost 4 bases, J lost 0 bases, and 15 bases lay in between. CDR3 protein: CASSPKQASSTDTQYF. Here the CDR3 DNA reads TGTGCCAGCAGCCCAAAACAGGCGTCTAGCACAGATACGCAGTATTTT.

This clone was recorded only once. CDR3 residues: CASRGQGSLNTEAFF. The CDR3 DNA reads TGTGCCAGCAGGGGACAGGGGTCGCTGAACACTGAAGCTTTCTTT. The rearrangement joins TRBV27 to TRBJ1-1; TRBD1 matches at 10 bases. The length of the CDR3 is 15 residues. V shed 6 bases, J shed 0 bases, and the junction held 4 bases outside the gene matches. The germline gives CDR1 MNHEY, CDR2 SMNVEV (reference sequence).

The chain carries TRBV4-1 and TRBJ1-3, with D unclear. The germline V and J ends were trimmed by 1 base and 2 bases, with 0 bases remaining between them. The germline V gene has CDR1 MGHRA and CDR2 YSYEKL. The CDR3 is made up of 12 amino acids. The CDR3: CASSQAGNTIYF. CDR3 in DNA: TGCGCCAGCAGCCAAGCTGGAAACACCATATATTTT.

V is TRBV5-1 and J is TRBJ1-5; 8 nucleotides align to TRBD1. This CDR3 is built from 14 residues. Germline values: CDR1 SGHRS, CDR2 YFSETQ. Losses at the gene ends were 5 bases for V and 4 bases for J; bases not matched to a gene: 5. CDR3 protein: CASRPGQGNQPQHF. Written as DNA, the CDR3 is TGCGCCAGCAGACCCGGACAGGGAAATCAGCCCCAGCATTTT.

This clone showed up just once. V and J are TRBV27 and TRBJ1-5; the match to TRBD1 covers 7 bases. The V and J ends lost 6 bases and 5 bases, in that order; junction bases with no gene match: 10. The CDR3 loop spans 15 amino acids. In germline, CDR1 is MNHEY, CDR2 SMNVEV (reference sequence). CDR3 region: CASRPDRALHQPQHF. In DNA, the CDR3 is TGTGCCAGCAGACCTGACAGGGCTCTTCATCAGCCCCAGCATTTT.

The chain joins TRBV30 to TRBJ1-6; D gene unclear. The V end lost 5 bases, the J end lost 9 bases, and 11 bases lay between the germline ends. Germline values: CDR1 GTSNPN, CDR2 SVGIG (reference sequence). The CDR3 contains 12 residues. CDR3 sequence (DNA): TGTGCCTGGGGCGATTGGGCTTCACCCCTCCACTTT. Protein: CAWGDWASPLHF.

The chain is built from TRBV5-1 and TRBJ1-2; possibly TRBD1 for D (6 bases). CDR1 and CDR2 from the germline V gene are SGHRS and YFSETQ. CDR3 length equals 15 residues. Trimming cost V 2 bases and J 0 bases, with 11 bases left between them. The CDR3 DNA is TGCGCCAGCAGCTTACAGGGCGAAGCTAACTATGGCTACACCTTC. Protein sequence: CASSLQGEANYGYTF.

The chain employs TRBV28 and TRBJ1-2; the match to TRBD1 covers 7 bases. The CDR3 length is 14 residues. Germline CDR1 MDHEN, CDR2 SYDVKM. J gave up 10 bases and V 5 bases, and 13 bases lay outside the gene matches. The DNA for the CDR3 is TGTGCCAGCAGTCCGGGGACAGATCCCAGCGACTACACCTTC. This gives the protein CASSPGTDPSDYTF.

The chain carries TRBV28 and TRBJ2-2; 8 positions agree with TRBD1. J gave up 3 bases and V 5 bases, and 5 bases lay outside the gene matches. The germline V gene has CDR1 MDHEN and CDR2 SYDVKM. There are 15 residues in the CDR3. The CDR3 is CASSPGQVDTGELFF. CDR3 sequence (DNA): TGTGCCAGCAGTCCGGGACAGGTTGACACCGGGGAGCTGTTTTTT.

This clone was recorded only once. The CDR3 DNA sequence: TGTGCCAGCAGCCTTACCGCGGGGTGGGTGGACTATGGCTACACCTTC. Its protein product is CASSLTAGWVDYGYTF. The rearrangement links TRBV21-1 to TRBJ1-2. TRBV21-1 is tagged as a pseudogene. The CDR3 consists of 16 residues.

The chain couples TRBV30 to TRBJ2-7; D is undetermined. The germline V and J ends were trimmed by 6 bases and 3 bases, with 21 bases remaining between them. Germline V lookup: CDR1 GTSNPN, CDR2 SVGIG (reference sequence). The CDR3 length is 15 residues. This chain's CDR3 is CACQTLSKSDYEQYF. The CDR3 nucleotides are TGTGCCTGCCAAACTTTAAGTAAGTCCGACTACGAGCAGTACTTC.